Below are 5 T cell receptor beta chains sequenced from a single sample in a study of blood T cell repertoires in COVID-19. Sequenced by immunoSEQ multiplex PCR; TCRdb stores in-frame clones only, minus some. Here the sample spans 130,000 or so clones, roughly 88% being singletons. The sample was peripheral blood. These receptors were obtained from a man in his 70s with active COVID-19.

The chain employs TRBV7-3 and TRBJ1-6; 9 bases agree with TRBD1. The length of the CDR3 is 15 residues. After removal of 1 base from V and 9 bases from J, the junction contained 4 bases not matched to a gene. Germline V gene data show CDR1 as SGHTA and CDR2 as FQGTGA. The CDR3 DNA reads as TGTGCCAGCAGCTTAAATAAGGACAGGGGTTCACCCCTCCACTTT. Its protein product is CASSLNKDRGSPLHF.

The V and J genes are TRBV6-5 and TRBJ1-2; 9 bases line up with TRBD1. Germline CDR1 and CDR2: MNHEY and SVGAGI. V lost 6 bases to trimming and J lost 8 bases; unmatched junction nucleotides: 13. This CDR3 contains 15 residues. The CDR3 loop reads CASRRVADRGKGYTF. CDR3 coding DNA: TGTGCCAGCAGACGGGTGGCAGACAGGGGGAAAGGCTACACCTTC.

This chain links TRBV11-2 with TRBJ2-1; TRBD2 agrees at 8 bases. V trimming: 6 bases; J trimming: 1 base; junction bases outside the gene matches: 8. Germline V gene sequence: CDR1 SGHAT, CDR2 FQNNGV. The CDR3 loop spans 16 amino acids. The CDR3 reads CASRKLAGGSYNEQFF. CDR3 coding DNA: TGTGCCAGCAGGAAGCTGGCGGGAGGTTCCTACAATGAGCAGTTCTTC.

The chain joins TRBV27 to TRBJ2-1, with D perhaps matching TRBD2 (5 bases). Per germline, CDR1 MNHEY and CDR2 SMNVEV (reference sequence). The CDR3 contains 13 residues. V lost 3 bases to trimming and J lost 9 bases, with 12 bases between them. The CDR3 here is CASSFLLGGEQFF. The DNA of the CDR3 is TGTGCCAGCAGTTTCCTACTAGGTGGTGAGCAGTTCTTC.

CDR3 in DNA: TGTGCAAGTCGCCCCTATGAGGGGGAATGCGACGAGCAGTACTTC. Translated: CASRPYEGECDEQYF. This sequence joins TRBV12-2 and TRBJ2-7; the listed D gene, TRBD1, was not tested against the DNA. TRBV12-2 corresponds to a pseudogene. The CDR3 spans 15 residues.